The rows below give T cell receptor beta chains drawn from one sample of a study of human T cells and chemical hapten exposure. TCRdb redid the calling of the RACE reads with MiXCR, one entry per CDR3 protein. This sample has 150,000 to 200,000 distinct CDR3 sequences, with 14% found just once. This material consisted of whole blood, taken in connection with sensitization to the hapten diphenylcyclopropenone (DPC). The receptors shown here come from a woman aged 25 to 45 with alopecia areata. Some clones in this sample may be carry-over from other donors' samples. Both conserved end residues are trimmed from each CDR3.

CDR3aa: ASRVGASGANVLT
v_gene: TRBV27

CDR3aa: ASSNGGGATYEQY
v_gene: TRBV28

CDR3aa: ASGGQSFQETQY
v_gene: TRBV2

CDR3aa: ASSEKLGTRANYGYT
v_gene: TRBV2

CDR3aa: AWSVGHPNTEAF
v_gene: TRBV30

CDR3aa: ASSLDGIYPPSD
v_gene: TRBV7-6

CDR3aa: ASSLVDRGNQPQH
v_gene: TRBV7-2

CDR3aa: ASSWGLAGGLADTQY
v_gene: TRBV7-2

CDR3aa: ASSIDQPEQNSPLH
v_gene: TRBV19

CDR3aa: SARVSGSTDTQY
v_gene: TRBV20-1

CDR3aa: ASSDWGPLEAF
v_gene: TRBV25-1

CDR3aa: ASSPQGRGEQY
v_gene: TRBV12-3/TRBV12-4

CDR3aa: ASSQGRLADTDTQY
v_gene: TRBV4-3

CDR3aa: ASNRQGADTGELF
v_gene: TRBV5-1

CDR3aa: ASTSQDGLAKNIQY
v_gene: TRBV19

CDR3aa: ASGWTENYGYT
v_gene: TRBV28